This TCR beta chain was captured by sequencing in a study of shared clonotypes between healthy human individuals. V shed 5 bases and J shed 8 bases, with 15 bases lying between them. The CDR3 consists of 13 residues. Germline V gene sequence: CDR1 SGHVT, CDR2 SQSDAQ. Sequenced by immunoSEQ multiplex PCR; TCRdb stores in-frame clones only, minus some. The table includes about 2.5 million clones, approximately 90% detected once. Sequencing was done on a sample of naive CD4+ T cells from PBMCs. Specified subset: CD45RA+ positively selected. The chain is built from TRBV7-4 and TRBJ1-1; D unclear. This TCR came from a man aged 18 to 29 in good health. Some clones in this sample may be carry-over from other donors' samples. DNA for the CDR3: TGTGCCAGCAGCCAGCTTTGCCTGGTAGAAGCTTTCTTT. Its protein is CASSQLCLVEAFF.